In its sample, the clone carrying this T cell receptor beta chain was seen once. This sample was taken from a study of CD8 T cells in Susac syndrome. Random-hexamer reverse transcription was applied to roughly 0.45 to 1 ug RNA. Using its own MiXCR run on the immunoSEQ multiplex PCR reads, TCRdb lists one record per CDR3 protein. The sample comprises 250,000 to 300,000 distinct CDR3 sequences, 70% to 90% of which are singletons, and around 0.2% rests with the top ten. Trimming took 6 bases from V and 3 from J; bases not matched to a gene: 7. Germline assignment: CDR1 MDHEN and CDR2 SYDVKM. CDR3 length: 15 amino acids.

Material for sequencing was CD8+ T cells from PBMCs. This chain uses TRBV28 with TRBJ2-2; 7 bases agree with TRBD2. This clonotype was sampled from a human donor with multiple sclerosis. The CDR3 DNA reads as TGTGCCAGCAGCTCTAGCGGCGATTACACCGGGGAGCTGTTTTTT. Translating it yields CASSSSGDYTGELFF.